This T cell receptor beta chain was recovered during a study of Ad26.COV2.S vaccination and SARS-CoV-2 variants. At the level of the study: Vaccine-arm donor from the placebo-controlled COV1001 Ad26.COV2.S trial. Once, or twice with 56 days between doses, Ad26.COV2.S was given intramuscularly. Study outcomes and limitations: Marked by substantial breadth, spike-specific CD8+ and CD4+ T cell responses were reportedly seen after vaccination.

Of note for this clone: The target antigen is unknown.

Sequenced by immunoSEQ multiplex PCR; TCRdb stores in-frame clones only, minus some. The sample has 350,000 to 450,000 clones; 85% are singletons. V shed 1 base and J shed 0 bases, with 7 bases lying between them. CDR1 SEHNR and CDR2 FQNEAQ come from the germline V gene (reference sequence). The CDR3 sequence is 15 residues long. The treatment was: around 19 received Ad26.COV2.S at low or high dose, single or two shots; 5 received placebo; per-sample allocation not given. Day 63 after the first vaccine or placebo injection was the time point for sampling. The vaccine antigen was prefusion-stabilized Wuhan SARS-CoV-2 spike.

The rearrangement links TRBV7-9 to TRBJ1-3; no firm D call. This sequence was found in a person aged 18 to 59 who received the Ad26.COV2.S COVID-19 vaccine or a placebo. The sample was peripheral blood, taken in a trial of Ad26.COV2.S vaccine versus placebo. CDR3 coding DNA: TGTGCCAGCAGCTTAGGGAGGTTCTCTGGAAACACCATATATTTT. The encoded protein is CASSLGRFSGNTIYF.